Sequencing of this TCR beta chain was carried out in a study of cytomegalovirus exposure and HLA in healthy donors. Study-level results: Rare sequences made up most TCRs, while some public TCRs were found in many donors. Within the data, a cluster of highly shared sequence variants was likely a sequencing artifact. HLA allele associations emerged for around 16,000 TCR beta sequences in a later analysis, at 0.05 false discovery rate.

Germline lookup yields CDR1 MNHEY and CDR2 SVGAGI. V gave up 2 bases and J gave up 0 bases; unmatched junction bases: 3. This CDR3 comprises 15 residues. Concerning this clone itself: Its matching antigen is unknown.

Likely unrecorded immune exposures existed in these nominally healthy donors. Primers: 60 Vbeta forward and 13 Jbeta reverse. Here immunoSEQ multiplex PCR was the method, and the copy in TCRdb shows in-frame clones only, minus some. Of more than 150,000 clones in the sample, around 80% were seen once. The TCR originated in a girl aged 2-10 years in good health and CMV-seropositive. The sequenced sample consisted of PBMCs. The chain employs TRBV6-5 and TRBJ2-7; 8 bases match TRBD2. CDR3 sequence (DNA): TGTGCCAGCAGTTACGATACTAGCGGCTCCTACGAGCAGTACTTC. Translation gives CASSYDTSGSYEQYF.